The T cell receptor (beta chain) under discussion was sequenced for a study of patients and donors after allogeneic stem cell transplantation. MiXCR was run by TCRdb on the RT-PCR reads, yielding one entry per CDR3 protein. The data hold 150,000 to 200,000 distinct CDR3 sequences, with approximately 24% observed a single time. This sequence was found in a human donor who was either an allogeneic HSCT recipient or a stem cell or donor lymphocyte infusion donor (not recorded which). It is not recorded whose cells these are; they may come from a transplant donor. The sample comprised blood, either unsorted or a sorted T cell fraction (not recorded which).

This CDR3 is CSARDRRPAGHTDTQYF. CDR3 coding DNA: TGCAGTGCTAGAGATAGGCGGCCAGCGGGCCACACAGATACGCAGTATTTT. The chain combines TRBV20-1 with TRBJ2-3; the D gene is possibly TRBD2 (6 bases). This CDR3 comprises 17 residues. Trimming shortened V by 0 bases and J by 2 bases, and 18 bases separated the two germline ends. CDR1 is DFQATT, CDR2 SNEGSKA, per germline (reference sequence).